This T cell receptor (beta chain) was sequenced during a study of somatic mutations in cytotoxic T cells in rheumatoid arthritis. On the study more broadly: The researchers flow-sorted some T-cell populations stained with V beta antibodies and got nearly 100% purity, and these included V beta1+ cells sequenced for TCRB. Study results and caveats: Of under 85 patients, seven or eight had a largest CD8+ clone that exceeded 20% of CD8+ cells.

Each population, CD4+ and CD8+ cells, was isolated by positive magnetic bead selection and checked for purity by flow cytometry. After removal of 6 bases from V and 5 bases from J, the junction contained 9 bases not matched to a gene. Germline V lookup: CDR1 SEHNR, CDR2 FQNEAQ (reference sequence). The CDR3 loop spans 15 amino acids. This clone was seen only a few times. Its antigen is not identified. In the original analysis: Matching between patient CD8+ clones larger than 1% and published virus-specific TCRB sequences was rare. The method was immunoSEQ multiplex PCR; TCRdb's version includes in-frame clones alone and lacks a portion of them. V and J calls and clone size are those listed in that table; D and trimming were worked out from the DNA. Here the sample spans tens of thousands of clones, 82% being singletons.

The gene calls are TRBV7-9 and TRBJ2-7, with 11 bases lining up with TRBD1. The origin of this receptor is an adult with rheumatoid arthritis. Specimen: CD8+ T cells sorted from blood. The CDR3 DNA sequence: TGTGCCAGCAGTCCTCCGGGACAGGGGGTCGACGAGCAGTACTTC. It translates to CASSPPGQGVDEQYF.